This record looks at one T cell receptor (beta chain) sequence and its context. The antigen this receptor binds is unknown. TCRdb names Illumina HiSeq 2000 as the instrument used. The TCR beta cDNA libraries were made using 5'RACE template switching, a step that added both a universal primer site and unique molecular identifiers. Synthesis of cDNA was primed from the TCR beta constant segment and was followed by two consecutive PCR amplification steps. The source study handled its data this way. MIGEC was used to demultiplex reads and group reads by UMI, and MiTCR was used to assemble and quantify clonotypes. To exclude erroneous sequences, only TCR cDNA sequences supported by at least two reads were retained. The tcR package was used for downstream repertoire analysis, with clonotypes matched between fractions based on CDR3 nucleotide sequence plus V segment. VDJmatch was used to annotate antigen specificity against VDJdb, with one amino acid substitution in CDR3 permitted. TCRdb reprocessed the reads, so every CDR3 protein sequence counts as one entry and DNA is not shown. Clone size and V and J calls follow TCRdb, not the original study. This sample's listing comprises 500,000 to 700,000 distinct CDR3 sequences. Of the sample, around 3.3% is held by the ten largest clones.

A commercial ELISA kit detecting HCMV-specific IgG in serum was used to determine HCMV serostatus. Ficoll density gradient centrifugation was used to isolate peripheral blood mononuclear cells from blood. Including cysteine and phenylalanine, the CDR3 has 14 amino acids. No coding sequence is recorded. Via the germline V gene (reference sequence), CDR1 is LNHNV and CDR2 YYDKDF. This sample stems from a study of T cells expressing NK-cell markers (dated by TCRdb to the early 2020s). About the full investigation: About 8 donors provided sorted CD3+CD56+NKG2C+, CD3+CD56+NKG2C- and CD3+CD56-NKG2C+ T-cell subsets, whose TCR beta-chain repertoires were profiled. Illumina HiSeq 2000/2500, MiSeq or NextSeq was used to sequence libraries as 2 x 150 bp reads. Among the eight sequenced donors, only one was HCMV-seronegative, while the other seven were HCMV-seropositive. The study sequenced eight donors, all healthy volunteers chosen at random: three men and five women. Broad study findings and their caveats: Whether the expanded NKG2C-expressing T cell clones were specific for HCMV antigens remained unclear. In six donors, the dominant CD3+CD56+NKG2C+ clonotypes ranked among the top 10 CD8+ clonotypes, making up roughly 1.0-7.5% of CD8+ T cells. Those dominant clonotypes were again the most abundant among CD3+CD56-NKG2C+ cells in four donors, at roughly 28.3-65%.

Sequencing was carried out using blood T cells: a sorted CD56 or NKG2C T cell subset, CD4+ or CD8+ T cells, or bulk PBMC T cells (not recorded which). The clonotype originates from a man aged 18 to 30 in good health. Donor details come from another sample of the same person, matched by shared clones. The chain employs TRBV15 and TRBJ1-5. The CDR3 region has the sequence CATSGLGGVQPQHF.